Sequencing of this TCR beta chain was carried out in a study of T cell changes during pregnancy in multiple sclerosis. The germline V gene has CDR1 MNHEY and CDR2 SMNVEV (reference sequence). V gave up 6 bases and J gave up 4 bases, with 12 bases separating them. The CDR3 runs 14 residues. The table came from immunoSEQ multiplex PCR; TCRdb's copy has only in-frame clones and leaves some out. The table includes tens of thousands of clones, about 91% detected once. Sample: CD4+ T cells from peripheral blood mononuclear cells, taken in the second trimester of pregnancy. This TCR derives from a female donor with multiple sclerosis, enrolled in a pregnancy study. V and J are TRBV27 and TRBJ2-2; tentative D call: TRBD2 (6 bases). The CDR3 loop is CASRGAGSTGELFF. In DNA form, the CDR3 reads TGTGCCAGCAGAGGGGCGGGGTCCACCGGGGAGCTGTTTTTT.